This T cell receptor beta chain comes out of a study of regulatory T cells in long-lasting Graves disease. Time point reported: persistent/refractory GD, antithyroid drugs over 5 years with positive TRAb. TCR sequences were obtained from RNA taken from PBMCs. Graves' disease diagnoses followed American Thyroid Association guidelines. This clonotype showed up just a few times. This CDR3 spans 13 amino acids. Trimming removed 0 bases from V and 7 bases from J, with 9 bases in between. CDR1 is SNHLY and CDR2 is FYNNEI in the germline V gene. With iRepertoire HTBI primers and Arm-PCR of CDR3 regions, TCR beta libraries were built. TCRdb reanalysed the multiplex PCR reads using MiXCR and keeps one entry per CDR3 protein. The repertoire consists of 700,000 or so distinct CDR3 sequences, with around 30% occurring once and the leading ten covering under 50%.

The V gene is TRBV2, the J gene TRBJ1-1; D not resolved. This receptor was identified in a female donor with Graves disease. Sequences were derived from peripheral blood mononuclear cells (PBMCs), sampled when the disease was refractory, from a patient treated with antithyroid drugs. The CDR3 here is CASSEASGGEAFF. Here the CDR3 DNA reads TGTGCCAGCAGTGAAGCGTCGGGCGGTGAAGCTTTCTTT.